This passage covers 25 T cell receptor beta chains from one sample sequenced in a study. MiXCR, run by TCRdb on the 5' RACE reads, gives a single entry per CDR3 protein. The profile covers about 50,000 distinct CDR3 sequences, with 25% to 35% appearing a single time and 2.1% taken by the ten largest. The source material was naive CD4+ T cells sorted from blood. The sample's subset: naive CD4+ T cells, CD4+CD45RA+CD25-. These receptors were taken from a female donor with breast cancer.

This clonotype was detected only a few times. The V gene is TRBV7-9, the J gene TRBJ2-7; unclear D gene. CDR3 length equals 15 residues. Trimming stripped 0 bases from V and 1 base from J, with 10 bases between. The germline gives CDR1 SEHNR, CDR2 FQNEAQ (reference sequence). As DNA, the CDR3 is TGTGCCAGCAGCTTAGCCATCGACCTATCCTACGAGCAGTACTTC. It translates to CASSLAIDLSYEQYF.

V usage is TRBV9 and J usage is TRBJ2-1, with no clear D. The germline V gene encodes CDR1 SGDLS and CDR2 YYNGEE. Trimming stripped 4 bases from V and 2 bases from J, with 13 bases between. This CDR3 has 15 residues. CDR3: CASSYTGGAYNEQFF. The DNA for the CDR3 is TGTGCCAGCAGCTATACCGGCGGTGCCTACAATGAGCAGTTCTTC.

J is TRBJ2-5 and V is TRBV7-9; 7 bases agree with TRBD1. Germline trimming cut 4 bases from V and 5 bases from J; bases unmatched to any gene: 7. CDR3 size: 14 residues. The germline V gene has CDR1 SEHNR and CDR2 FQNEAQ (reference sequence). CDR3 in DNA: TGTGCCAGCAGCTGGACAGGACTTGGGGAGACCCAGTACTTC. Translated: CASSWTGLGETQYF.

This clonotype was seen a few times. This chain links TRBV11-2 with TRBJ2-7; D is unresolved. V was trimmed by 3 bases and J by 5 bases, leaving 17 bases between them. CDR3 length: 15 amino acids. Per germline, CDR1 SGHAT and CDR2 FQNNGV. The CDR3 sequence is CASSFSPTPENEQYF. The CDR3 nucleotides read TGTGCCAGCAGCTTCAGCCCGACTCCGGAGAACGAGCAGTACTTC.

DNA of the CDR3: TGTGCCAGCAGCCGGACTAGCGGGGGACTTGTTAGTAATGAGCAGTTCTTC. Protein product: CASSRTSGGLVSNEQFF. The gene calls are TRBV3-1 and TRBJ2-1; 13 bases are a match to TRBD2. Losses at the gene ends were 4 bases for V and 7 bases for J; bases not matched to a gene: 10. The CDR3 consists of 17 residues. Germline V lookup: CDR1 LGHDT, CDR2 YNNKEL (reference sequence).

The V call is TRBV20-1, the J call TRBJ2-3; D unresolved. The CDR3 has 15 amino acids. The V end lost 0 bases, the J end lost 0 bases, and 10 bases lay between the germline ends. Germline CDR1 reads DFQATT; CDR2 reads SNEGSKA (reference sequence). The CDR3 nucleotides are TGCAGTGCTAGAGAACCGGACCTGAGCACAGATACGCAGTATTTT. Residues: CSAREPDLSTDTQYF.

The chain combines TRBV5-8 with TRBJ2-1; 7 bases fit TRBD2. Germline V gene data show CDR1 as SGHTS and CDR2 as YDEGEE. V shed 4 bases, J shed 3 bases, and the junction held 4 bases outside the gene matches. The CDR3 is 14 residues long. The CDR3 bases are TGTGCCAGCAGCGGAGGACTAGTCTACAATGAGCAGTTCTTC. It yields the protein CASSGGLVYNEQFF.

This chain connects TRBV28 to TRBJ2-3; TRBD1 might be the D (6 bases). Germline V gene sequence: CDR1 MDHEN, CDR2 SYDVKM. CDR3 length: 16 amino acids. V was clipped by 5 bases and J by 4 bases, with 19 bases between them. CDR3 coding DNA: TGTGCCAGCAGTCCCCAGAGTAACAGGGTGTCAGATACGCAGTATTTT. As protein: CASSPQSNRVSDTQYF.

The rearrangement links TRBV20-1 to TRBJ2-7; D might be TRBD1 (6 bases). Germline lookup yields CDR1 DFQATT and CDR2 SNEGSKA (reference sequence). The CDR3 consists of 15 residues. V was trimmed by 3 bases and J by 2 bases, leaving 17 bases between them. CDR3 DNA: TGCAGTGCTAGGCCCAGGACAGTGCTAGCCTACGAGCAGTACTTC. Its translation is CSARPRTVLAYEQYF.

This chain connects TRBV12-3 or TRBV12-4 to TRBJ2-2; TRBD1 aligns across 7 bases. The CDR3 has 17 residues. V shed 5 bases, J shed 0 bases, and the junction held 9 bases outside the gene matches. DNA of the CDR3: TGTGCCAGCAGTCATAGGGACAGCCGATCGAACACCGGGGAGCTGTTTTTT. Its protein is CASSHRDSRSNTGELFF.

J is TRBJ2-5 and V is TRBV25-1; 9 nucleotides agree with TRBD1. The CDR3 extends over 15 amino acids. V lost 3 bases and J lost 4; bases outside the gene matches: 6. From germline, CDR1 is MGHDK and CDR2 SYGVNS. CDR3: CASSDPGQGRETQYF. DNA of the CDR3: TGTGCCAGCAGTGACCCCGGACAGGGGCGAGAGACCCAGTACTTC. The whole variable domain, filled in from reference TRBV25-1 and TRBJ2-5, reads EADIYQTPRYLVIGTGKKITLECSQTMGHDKMYWYQQDPGMELHLIHYSYGVNSTEKGDLSSESTVSRIRTEHFPLTLESARPSHTSQYLCASSDPGQGRETQYFGPGTRLLVL.

In this sample, this clonotype is medium-sized. The chain has TRBV7-2 and TRBJ2-1; maybe TRBD1 (5 bases). Looked up from germline, CDR1 is SGHTA and CDR2 is FQGNSA. The CDR3 has 15 residues. The V end lost 1 base, the J end lost 3 bases, and 10 bases lay between the germline ends. The DNA for the CDR3 is TGTGCCAGCAGCTTAGTCGGCAGGGTCTACAATGAGCAGTTCTTC. It is translated as CASSLVGRVYNEQFF.

This clonotype was detected only a few times. The chain combines TRBV4-3 with TRBJ1-5; D gene unclear. CDR1 is LGHNA, CDR2 YSLEER, per germline. Trimming left V 1 base short and J 4 bases short, with 8 bases between. The CDR3 is 14 amino acids. The CDR3 loop reads CASSQAAGNQPQHF. The CDR3 DNA reads TGCGCCAGCAGCCAAGCCGCGGGTAATCAGCCCCAGCATTTT.

The chain employs TRBV7-2 and TRBJ1-6, with no clear D. CDR1 is SGHTA, CDR2 FQGNSA, per germline. Trimming took off 5 bases at V and 9 bases at J, with 17 bases between the two ends. This CDR3 contains 15 residues. CDR3 sequence: CASSPGPGKISPLHF. The DNA of the CDR3 is TGTGCCAGCAGCCCAGGACCGGGAAAGATTTCACCCCTCCACTTT.

The CDR3, as DNA: TGTGCCTCCCACGAGCATCCGAATCAGCCCCAGCATTTT. Its translation: CASHEHPNQPQHF. This chain links TRBV28 with TRBJ1-5; unclear D gene. Germline V gives CDR1 MDHEN, CDR2 SYDVKM. V lost 11 bases to trimming and J lost 4 bases, with 15 bases between them. CDR3 length equals 13 residues.

This clonotype was counted between two and nine times. The chain couples TRBV29-1 to TRBJ2-2; D is perhaps TRBD2 (5 bases). The germline CDR1 and CDR2 sequences are SQVTM and ANQGSEA. Trimming shortened V by 4 bases and J by 6 bases, and 12 bases separated the two germline ends. The CDR3 is 13 residues long. In nucleotides, the CDR3 is TGCAGCGTTGTCGGTGGAGGCCCCGGGGAGCTGTTTTTT. Amino acids: CSVVGGGPGELFF.

The V call is TRBV7-9, the J call TRBJ1-4, with D possibly matching TRBD1 (6 bases). V lost 3 bases and J lost 7, with 15 bases in between. The CDR3 spans 15 residues. CDR1 and CDR2 from the germline V gene are SEHNR and FQNEAQ (reference sequence). CDR3 protein: CASSFAQGLGEKLFF. The CDR3 DNA is TGTGCCAGCAGCTTTGCACAGGGCCTTGGTGAAAAACTGTTTTTT.

This clonotype was found a few times. This sequence joins TRBV7-2 and TRBJ2-5, with TRBD2 matching over 7 bases. CDR1 SGHTA and CDR2 FQGNSA come from the germline V gene. This CDR3 is 16 amino acids long. J gave up 2 bases and V 5 bases, and 11 bases lay outside the gene matches. The CDR3 bases are TGTGCCAGCAGCCGAAAAGCGGGGACGGGACAAGAGACCCAGTACTTC. Protein product: CASSRKAGTGQETQYF.

This clonotype was detected only a few times. This chain uses TRBV7-9 with TRBJ1-6; a weak D match, TRBD1 (6 bases). From germline, CDR1 is SEHNR and CDR2 FQNEAQ (reference sequence). V gave up 5 bases and J gave up 7 bases, with 15 bases separating them. The length of the CDR3 is 15 residues. The CDR3 nucleotides are TGTGCCAGCAGCCTCCGGGCAGGGGTAAATTCACCCCTCCACTTT. Its protein product is CASSLRAGVNSPLHF.

This clonotype was picked up a small number of times. This chain links TRBV4-2 with TRBJ2-2; D unclear. This CDR3 has 15 amino acids. Germline V gives CDR1 LGHNA, CDR2 YNFKEQ. V was clipped by 1 base and J by 7 bases, with 13 bases between them. The CDR3 protein is CASSQVGSLDGELFF. CDR3 bases: TGTGCCAGCAGCCAAGTCGGTAGCCTAGACGGGGAGCTGTTTTTT.

With respect to this clonotype: A junction end diverges from the germline sequence, so it may reflect a read error. CDR3 in amino acids: CASSQDLGGGSYEQCF. CDR3 nucleotides: TGCGCCAGCAGCCAAGATCTCGGGGGAGGTTCCTACGAGCAGTGCTTC. J is TRBJ2-7 and V is TRBV4-3, with D maybe TRBD2 (6 bases). In germline, CDR1 is LGHNA, CDR2 YSLEER. The CDR3 sequence is 16 residues long.

Only a few counts were recorded for this clonotype. This sequence joins TRBV10-3 and TRBJ2-1; weak D call: TRBD2 (6 bases). This CDR3 comprises 13 residues. The V end lost 2 bases, the J end lost 6 bases, and 8 bases lay between the germline ends. CDR1 and CDR2 (germline): ENHRY, SYGVKD. The DNA of the CDR3 is TGTGCCATCAGTGAGCCCGGGAGCAATGAGCAGTTCTTC. It specifies CAISEPGSNEQFF.

Remarks on this clonotype: A single base separates this from a much larger clone, so it may be a read error. The chain links TRBV4-1 to TRBJ2-5; D perhaps matches TRBD2 (6 bases). The CDR3 has 17 residues. The germline V gene encodes CDR1 MGHRA and CDR2 YSYEKL. V was trimmed by 0 bases and J by 3 bases, leaving 17 bases between them. The CDR3 sequence: CASSQERGRSGEETQYF. The CDR3 DNA follows: TGCGCCAGCAGCCAAGAAAGAGGACGGTCGGGGGAAGAGACCCAGTACTTC.

This clonotype has more than one count but fewer than ten. The V gene is TRBV3-1, the J gene TRBJ2-4; D is unresolved. The CDR3 totals 13 residues. Trimming cost V 0 bases and J 8 bases, with 8 bases left between them. In germline, CDR1 is LGHDT, CDR2 YNNKEL (reference sequence). CDR3 sequence reads: CASSQEIRDIQYF. CDR3 coding DNA: TGTGCCAGCAGCCAAGAAATTAGGGACATTCAGTACTTC.

This sequence joins TRBV9 and TRBJ2-1; D is undetermined. Trimming took off 4 bases at V and 7 bases at J, with 9 bases between the two ends. CDR1 SGDLS and CDR2 YYNGEE come from the germline V gene. This CDR3 spans 12 amino acids. The chain's CDR3 is CASSPSANEQFF. As DNA, the CDR3 is TGTGCCAGCAGCCCAAGCGCTAATGAGCAGTTCTTC.